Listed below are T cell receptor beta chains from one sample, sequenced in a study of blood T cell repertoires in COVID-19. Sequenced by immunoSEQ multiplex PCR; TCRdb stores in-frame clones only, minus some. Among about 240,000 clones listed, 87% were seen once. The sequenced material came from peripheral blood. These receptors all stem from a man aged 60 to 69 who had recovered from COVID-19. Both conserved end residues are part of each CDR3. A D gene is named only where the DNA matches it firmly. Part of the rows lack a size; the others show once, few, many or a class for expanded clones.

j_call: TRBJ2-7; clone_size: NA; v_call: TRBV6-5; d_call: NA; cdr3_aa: CASRGDTYEQYF; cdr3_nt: TGTGCCAGCAGGGGGGACACCTACGAGCAGTACTTC
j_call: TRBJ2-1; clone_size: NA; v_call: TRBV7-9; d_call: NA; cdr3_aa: CASSLADRVTLFF; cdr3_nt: TGTGCCAGCAGCTTAGCTGACAGAGTAACTCTGTTCTTC
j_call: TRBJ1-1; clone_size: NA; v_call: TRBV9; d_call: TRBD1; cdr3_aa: CASSPQGVNTEAFF; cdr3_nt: TGTGCCAGCAGCCCACAGGGGGTGAACACTGAAGCTTTCTTT
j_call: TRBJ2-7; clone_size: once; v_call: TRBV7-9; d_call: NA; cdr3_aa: CASSFGNPPRGFFRYEQYF; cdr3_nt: TGTGCCAGCAGCTTTGGCAACCCCCCTAGGGGATTTTTTCGGTACGAGCAGTACTTC
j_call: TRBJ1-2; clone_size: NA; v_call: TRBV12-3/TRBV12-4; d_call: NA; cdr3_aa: CASSFTNYGYTF; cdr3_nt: TGTGCCAGCAGTTTTACTAACTATGGCTACACCTTC
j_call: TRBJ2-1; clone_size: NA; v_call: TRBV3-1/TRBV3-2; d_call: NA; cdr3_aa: CASSQDIWGENEQFF; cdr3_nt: TGTGCCAGCAGCCAAGATATTTGGGGAGAAAATGAGCAGTTCTTC
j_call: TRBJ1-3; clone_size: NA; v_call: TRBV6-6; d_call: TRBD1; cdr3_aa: CASYVGQDGNTIYF; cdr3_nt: TGTGCCAGTTATGTTGGACAGGATGGAAACACCATATATTTT
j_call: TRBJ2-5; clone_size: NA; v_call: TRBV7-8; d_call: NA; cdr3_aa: CASSSPRGGRETQYF; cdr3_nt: TGTGCCAGCAGCTCACCTAGGGGGGGCCGGGAGACCCAGTACTTC
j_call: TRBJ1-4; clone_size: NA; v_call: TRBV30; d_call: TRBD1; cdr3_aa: CAWSTRGPTNEKLFF; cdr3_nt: TGTGCCTGGAGTACCAGGGGGCCGACTAATGAAAAACTGTTTTTT
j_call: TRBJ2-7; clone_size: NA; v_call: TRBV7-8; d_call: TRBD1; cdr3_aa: CASTRRTGWLYEQYF; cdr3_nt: TGTGCCAGCACCCGACGGACAGGGTGGTTGTACGAGCAGTACTTC
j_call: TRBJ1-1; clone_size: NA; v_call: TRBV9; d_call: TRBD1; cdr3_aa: CASSAATGSEAFF; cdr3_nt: TGTGCCAGCAGCGCAGCGACAGGGTCTGAAGCTTTCTTT
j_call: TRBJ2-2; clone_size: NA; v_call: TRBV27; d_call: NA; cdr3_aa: CASSLNDNANTGELFF; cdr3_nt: TGTGCCAGCAGTTTAAACGACAATGCGAACACCGGGGAGCTGTTTTTT
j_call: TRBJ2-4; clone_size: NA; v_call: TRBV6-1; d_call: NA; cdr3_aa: CASSDEALGASIQYF; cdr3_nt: TGTGCCAGCAGTGATGAGGCCCTAGGGGCAAGCATTCAGTACTTC
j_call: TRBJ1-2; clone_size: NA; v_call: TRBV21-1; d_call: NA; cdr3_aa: CASTPGVAWGTGAWGYTF; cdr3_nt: NA
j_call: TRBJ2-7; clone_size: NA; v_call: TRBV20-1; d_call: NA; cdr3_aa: CSARGSVSYEQYF; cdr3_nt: TGCAGTGCTCGTGGTAGCGTCTCCTACGAGCAGTACTTC
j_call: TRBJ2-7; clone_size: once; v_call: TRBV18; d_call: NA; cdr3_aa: CASSPSGQAAAYEQYF; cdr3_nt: TGTGCCAGCTCACCATCAGGGCAGGCGGCGGCCTACGAGCAGTACTTC
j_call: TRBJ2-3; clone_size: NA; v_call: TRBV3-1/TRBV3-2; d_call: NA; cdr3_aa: CASSQGGRATDTQYF; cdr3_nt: TGTGCCAGCAGCCAAGGAGGCAGGGCAACAGATACGCAGTATTTT
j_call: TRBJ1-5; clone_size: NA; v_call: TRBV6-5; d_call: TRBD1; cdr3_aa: CASSNRQGAVQPQHF; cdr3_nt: TGTGCCAGCAGTAACAGACAGGGGGCTGTTCAGCCCCAGCATTTT
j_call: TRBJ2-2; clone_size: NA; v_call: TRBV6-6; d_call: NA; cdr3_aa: CASSRTTTGELFF; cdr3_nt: TGTGCCAGCAGTAGGACTACCACCGGGGAGCTGTTTTTT
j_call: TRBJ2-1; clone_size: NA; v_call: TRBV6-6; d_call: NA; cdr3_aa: CASTQLGLSSNEQFF; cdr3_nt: TGTGCCAGCACCCAACTAGGCCTTTCAAGCAATGAGCAGTTCTTC
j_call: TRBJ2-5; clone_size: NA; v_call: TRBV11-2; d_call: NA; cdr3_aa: CASSFRGTNLAQETQYF; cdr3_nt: TGTGCCAGCAGCTTCCGGGGAACTAACCTTGCACAAGAGACCCAGTACTTC
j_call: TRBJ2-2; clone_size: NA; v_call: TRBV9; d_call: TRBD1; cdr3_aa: CASRDRATGELFF; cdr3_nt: TGTGCCAGCAGAGACAGGGCCACCGGGGAGCTGTTTTTT
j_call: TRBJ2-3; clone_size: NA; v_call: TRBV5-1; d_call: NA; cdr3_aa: CASSSTRGLADTQYF; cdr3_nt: TGCGCCAGCAGCTCCACCCGGGGTCTTGCAGATACGCAGTATTTT
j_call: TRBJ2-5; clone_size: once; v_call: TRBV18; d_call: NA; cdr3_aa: CASSMASDIRKTQYF; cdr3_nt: TGTGCCAGCTCAATGGCGAGCGATATTCGGAAGACCCAGTACTTC
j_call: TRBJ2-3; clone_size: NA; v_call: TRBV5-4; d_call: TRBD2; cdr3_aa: CASSTGLAGVSTDTQYF; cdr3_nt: TGTGCCAGCAGTACCGGACTAGCGGGGGTGAGCACAGATACGCAGTATTTT
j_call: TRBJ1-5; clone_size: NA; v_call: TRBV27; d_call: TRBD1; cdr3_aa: CASSYSDRGNQPQHF; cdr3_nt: TGTGCCAGCAGTTACTCGGACAGGGGCAATCAGCCCCAGCATTTT